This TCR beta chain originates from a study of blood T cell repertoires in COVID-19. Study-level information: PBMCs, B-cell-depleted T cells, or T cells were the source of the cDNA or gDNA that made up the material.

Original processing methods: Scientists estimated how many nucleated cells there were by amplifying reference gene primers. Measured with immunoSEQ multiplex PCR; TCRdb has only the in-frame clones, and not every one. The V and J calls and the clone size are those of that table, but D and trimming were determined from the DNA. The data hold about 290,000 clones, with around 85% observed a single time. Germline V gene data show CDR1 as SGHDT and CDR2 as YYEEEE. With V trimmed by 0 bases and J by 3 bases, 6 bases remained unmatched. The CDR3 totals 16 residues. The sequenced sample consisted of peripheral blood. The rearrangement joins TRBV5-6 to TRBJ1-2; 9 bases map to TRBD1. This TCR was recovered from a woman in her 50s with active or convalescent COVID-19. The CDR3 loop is CASSLGGQGVDYGYTF. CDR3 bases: TGTGCCAGCAGCTTGGGGGGACAGGGTGTTGACTATGGCTACACCTTC.